Each of the 10 T cell receptor beta chains below was sequenced from the same sample in a study of blood T cells in healthy people across ages. A J-beta primer mix and a sample-barcoded 5' primer were used in a second PCR of roughly 6 to 11 cycles. Each CDR3 protein gets one entry after TCRdb re-called the 5' RACE reads with MiXCR. In the table there are 700,000 or so distinct CDR3 sequences, around a fifth of which are singletons. The sample was blood. These receptor sequences come from a man between 65 and 80 years old in good health.

The chain links TRBV7-2 to TRBJ2-3, with D possibly TRBD2 on 5 matching bases. The CDR3 is made up of 13 amino acids. From germline, CDR1 is SGHTA and CDR2 FQGNSA. V lost 7 bases and J 8 bases, leaving 16 bases between the germline ends. CDR3 in amino acids: CASMSTSWGTQYF. The CDR3 bases are TGTGCCAGCATGTCAACTAGTTGGGGTACGCAGTATTTT.

The chain uses TRBV12-3 or TRBV12-4 and TRBJ2-7; D gene uncertain. The V and J ends lost 5 bases and 5 bases respectively, with 7 bases between them. This CDR3 is built from 11 residues. The CDR3 DNA follows: TGTGCCAGCAGTGTTTGGGACGAGCAGTACTTC. As protein: CASSVWDEQYF.

The chain recombines TRBV30 with TRBJ2-7, with D perhaps matching TRBD2 (5 bases). With the DNA end fitting TRBJ2-1 better, the J assignment may be wrong. Per the germline V gene, CDR1 is GTSNPN and CDR2 is SVGIG (reference sequence). The CDR3 has 13 residues. CDR3 amino acids: CAWRIPGYNEQFF. The CDR3 bases are TGTGCCTGGAGGATTCCGGGGTACAATGAGCAGTTCTTC.

This clonotype was counted a few times. The chain carries TRBV20-1 and TRBJ2-1; D not certain. Trimming cost V 5 bases and J 8 bases, with 16 bases left between them. There are 13 residues in the CDR3. Germline-derived CDR1 and CDR2 are DFQATT and SNEGSKA (reference sequence). The CDR3: CSAVLSTWDEQFF. The CDR3 region has the DNA TGCAGTGCTGTTCTGAGCACGTGGGATGAGCAGTTCTTC.

The V and J genes are TRBV7-2 and TRBJ2-2; no definite D call. The CDR3 contains 16 residues. V shed 1 base and J shed 3 bases, with 12 bases lying between them. Germline V gene lookup returns CDR1 SGHTA and CDR2 FQGNSA. The DNA for the CDR3 is TGTGCCAGCAGCTTAGGATCCAGAATAGACACCGGGGAGCTGTTTTTT. Encoded protein: CASSLGSRIDTGELFF.

This sequence joins TRBV7-8 and TRBJ2-5; 8 bases line up with TRBD1. The J call may be mistaken, given a closer DNA end match to TRBJ2-7. Germline CDR1 is SGHVS and CDR2 is FQNEAQ. The CDR3 is 13 residues long. The CDR3 spells CASSSKQGGEQYV. In DNA, the CDR3 is TGTGCCAGCAGCTCGAAACAGGGGGGCGAGCAGTACGTC.

This rearrangement joins TRBV25-1 to TRBJ2-6; D gene ambiguous. Germline V CDR1 and CDR2: MGHDK, SYGVNS. Trimming pared 1 base from V and 0 bases from J, leaving 4 bases between. This CDR3 has 15 residues. The CDR3 reads CASSEFSSGANVLTF. As DNA, the CDR3 is TGTGCCAGCAGTGAATTCTCCTCTGGGGCCAACGTCCTGACTTTC.

The chain employs TRBV7-2 and TRBJ1-3; D is unclear. Trimming removed 5 bases at V and 3 bases at J, with 8 bases between. Germline V gene lookup returns CDR1 SGHTA and CDR2 FQGNSA. The CDR3 consists of 13 residues. In DNA form, the CDR3 reads TGTGCCAGCAGCCAACTGTATGGAAACACCATATATTTT. It encodes CASSQLYGNTIYF. Looking up the rest from reference TRBV7-2 and TRBJ1-3 gives the full variable domain: GAGVSQSPSNKVTEKGKDVELRCDPISGHTALYWYRQSLGQGLEFLIYFQGNSAPDKSGLPSDRFSAERTGGSVSTLTIQRTQQEDSAVYLCASSQLYGNTIYFGEGSWLTVV.

This clonotype occurred a few times. The chain has TRBV19 and TRBJ2-4; D might be TRBD1 (5 bases). Trimming removed 5 bases from V and 3 bases from J, with 11 bases in between. This CDR3 contains 14 residues. Germline V lookup: CDR1 LNHDA, CDR2 SQIVND (reference sequence). The DNA of the CDR3 is TGTGCCAGTAGTGCCCGACAGAGCAAAAACATTCAGTACTTC. Its protein is CASSARQSKNIQYF.

The chain carries TRBV6-6 and TRBJ1-2, with D uncertain. Trimming shortened V by 2 bases and J by 0 bases, and 7 bases separated the two germline ends. This CDR3 is 14 amino acids long. Germline lookup yields CDR1 MNHNY and CDR2 SVGAGI (reference sequence). The CDR3 here is CASSYVFSNYGYTF. The CDR3 DNA sequence: TGTGCCAGCAGTTACGTTTTCTCTAACTATGGCTACACCTTC.